The TCR beta chain under discussion was sequenced for a study of blood T cell repertoires in COVID-19. As for the study in general: Sites across the United States, Italy and Spain contributed samples from acute and convalescent COVID-19. T cells, B-cell-depleted T cells, or PBMCs provided the cDNA or gDNA that served as material.

Enrolled during active infection, Seattle patients were then followed longitudinally. How the authors handled the data: Scientists estimated how many nucleated cells there were by amplifying reference gene primers. Only in-frame clones appear in the TCRdb table, and some are missing; sequencing was by immunoSEQ multiplex PCR. D and trimming were read from the DNA, whereas the V and J calls and clone size are those reported in that table. Of under 60,000 clones listed, approximately 88% are singletons. Germline assignment: CDR1 SNHLY and CDR2 FYNNEI. This CDR3 spans 14 amino acids. The V gene end was trimmed by 7 bases and the J gene end by 4 bases; junction bases not matched to a gene: 6.

V usage is TRBV2 and J usage is TRBJ2-3, with 9 bases lining up with TRBD2. The sequence was obtained from a young man with COVID-19, enrolled during active disease. Material for sequencing was peripheral blood. DNA for the CDR3: TGTGCCAGCATTGCGGGAGGGTTCTCAGATACGCAGTATTTT. Translation gives CASIAGGFSDTQYF.